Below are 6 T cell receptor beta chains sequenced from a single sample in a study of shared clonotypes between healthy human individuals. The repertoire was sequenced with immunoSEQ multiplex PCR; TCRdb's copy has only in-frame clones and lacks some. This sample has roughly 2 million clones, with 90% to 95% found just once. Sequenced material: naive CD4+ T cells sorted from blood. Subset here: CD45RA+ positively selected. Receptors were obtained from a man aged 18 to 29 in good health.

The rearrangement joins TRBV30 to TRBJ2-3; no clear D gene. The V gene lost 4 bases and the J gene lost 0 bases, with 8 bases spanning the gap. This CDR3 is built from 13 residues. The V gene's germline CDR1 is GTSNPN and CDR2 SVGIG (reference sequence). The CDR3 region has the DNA TGTGCCTGGACCCCCCGCAGCACAGATACGCAGTATTTT. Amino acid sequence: CAWTPRSTDTQYF.

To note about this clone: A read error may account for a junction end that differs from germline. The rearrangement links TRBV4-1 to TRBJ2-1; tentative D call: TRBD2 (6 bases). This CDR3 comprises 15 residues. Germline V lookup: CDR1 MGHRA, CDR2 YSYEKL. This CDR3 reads CASSQEYFSGVAGLF. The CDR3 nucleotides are TGCGCCAGCAGCCAAGAATATTTTTCGGGAGTAGCTGGCCTCTTC.

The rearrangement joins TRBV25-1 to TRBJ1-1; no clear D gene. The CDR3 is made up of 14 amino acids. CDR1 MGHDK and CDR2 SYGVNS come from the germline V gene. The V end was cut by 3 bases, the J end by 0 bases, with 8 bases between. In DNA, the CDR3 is TGTGCCAGCAGTGACCCCAGGTTGAACACTGAAGCTTTCTTT. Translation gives CASSDPRLNTEAFF.

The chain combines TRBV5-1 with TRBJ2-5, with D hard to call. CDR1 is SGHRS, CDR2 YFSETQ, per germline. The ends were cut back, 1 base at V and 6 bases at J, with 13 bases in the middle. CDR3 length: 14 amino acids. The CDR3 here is CASSLQAGSKTQYF. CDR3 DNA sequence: TGCGCCAGCAGCTTGCAGGCAGGCTCGAAGACCCAGTACTTC.

As DNA, the CDR3 is TGTGCCAGCAGCTTGGAAGCAGTCAGCTACAATGAGCAGTTCTTC. It codes for CASSLEAVSYNEQFF. This chain uses TRBV5-4 with TRBJ2-1; D not resolved. The CDR3 totals 15 residues. Looked up from germline, CDR1 is SGHNT and CDR2 is YYREEE (reference sequence). V was pared by 0 bases and J by 3 bases, with 10 bases between. Using reference TRBV5-4 and TRBJ2-1 for the parts outside the CDR3, the full variable domain is ETGVTQSPTHLIKTRGQQVTLRCSSQSGHNTVSWYQQALGQGPQFIFQYYREEENGRGNFPPRFSGLQFPNYSSELNVNALELDDSALYLCASSLEAVSYNEQFFGPGTRLTVL.

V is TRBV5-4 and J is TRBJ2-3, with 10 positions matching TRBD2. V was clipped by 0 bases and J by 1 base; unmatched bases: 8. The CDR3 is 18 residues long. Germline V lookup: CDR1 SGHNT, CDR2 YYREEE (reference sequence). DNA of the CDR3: TGTGCCAGCAGCTTGGTCCTTTCCGGGACTAGCGGCACAGATACGCAGTATTTT. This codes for CASSLVLSGTSGTDTQYF.